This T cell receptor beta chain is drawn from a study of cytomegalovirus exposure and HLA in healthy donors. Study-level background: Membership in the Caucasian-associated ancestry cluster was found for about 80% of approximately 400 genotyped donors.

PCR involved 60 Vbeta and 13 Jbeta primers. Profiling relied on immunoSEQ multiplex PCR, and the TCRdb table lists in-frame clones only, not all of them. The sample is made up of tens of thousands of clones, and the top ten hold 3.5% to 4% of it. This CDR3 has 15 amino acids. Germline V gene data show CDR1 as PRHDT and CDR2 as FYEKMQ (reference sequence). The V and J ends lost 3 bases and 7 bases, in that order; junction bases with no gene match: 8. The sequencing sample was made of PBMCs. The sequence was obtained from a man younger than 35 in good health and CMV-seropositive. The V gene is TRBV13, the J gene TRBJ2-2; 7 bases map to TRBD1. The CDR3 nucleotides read TGTGCCAGCAGCTTCCCCACAGGGGCTAACGGGGAGCTGTTTTTT. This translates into CASSFPTGANGELFF.